This TCR beta chain was found in a study of beta chain features in type 1 diabetes. Study-wide results and caveats: Among all four CD4+ subsets, Type 1 diabetes patients had TCRB CDR3s that were moderately but significantly shorter. The naive, central memory and Treg TCRB repertoires showed an apparent similarity that was greater among patients than among healthy donors.

The CDR3 length is 13 residues. Germline V gives CDR1 MNHNY, CDR2 SVGAGI (reference sequence). Germline trimming cut 6 bases from V and 3 bases from J; bases unmatched to any gene: 0. Reverse transcribing all isolated RNA meant expressed TCRB transcripts were sequenced. The table came from immunoSEQ multiplex PCR; TCRdb's copy has only in-frame clones and leaves some out. This table holds 600,000 to 650,000 clones, 15% found once. Regarding this clone: What it binds is unknown.

V and J are TRBV6-6 and TRBJ2-7, with 12 bases fitting TRBD2. The receptor was derived from a man between 18 and 35 years old in good health. Sample: naive CD4+ T cells from blood. CDR3 sequence reads: CASRLAGGYEQYF. The DNA of the CDR3 is TGTGCCAGCAGACTAGCGGGAGGCTACGAGCAGTACTTC.